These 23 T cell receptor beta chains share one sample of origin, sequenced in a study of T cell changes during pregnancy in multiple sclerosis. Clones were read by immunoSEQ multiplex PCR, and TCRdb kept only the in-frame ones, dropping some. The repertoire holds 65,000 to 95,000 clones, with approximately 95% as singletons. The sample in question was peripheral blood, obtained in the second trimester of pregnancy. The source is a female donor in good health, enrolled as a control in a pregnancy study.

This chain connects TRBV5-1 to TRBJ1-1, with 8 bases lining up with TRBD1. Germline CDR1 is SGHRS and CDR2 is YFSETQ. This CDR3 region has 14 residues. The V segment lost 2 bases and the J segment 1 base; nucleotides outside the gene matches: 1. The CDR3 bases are TGCGCCAGCAGCTTCGGGACAGGGAACACTGAAGCTTTCTTT. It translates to CASSFGTGNTEAFF.

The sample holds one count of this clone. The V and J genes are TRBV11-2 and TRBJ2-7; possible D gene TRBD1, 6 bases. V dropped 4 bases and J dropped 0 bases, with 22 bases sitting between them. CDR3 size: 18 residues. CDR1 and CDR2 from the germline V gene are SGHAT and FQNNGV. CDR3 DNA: TGTGCCAGCAGCTCCTTTGAGTATCTGAGGGGGTTCTCCTACGAGCAGTACTTC. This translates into CASSSFEYLRGFSYEQYF. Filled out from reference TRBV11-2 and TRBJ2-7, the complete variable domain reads EAGVAQSPRYKIIEKRQSVAFWCNPISGHATLYWYQQILGQGPKLLIQFQNNGVVDDSQLPKDRFSAERLKGVDSTLKIQPAKLEDSAVYLCASSSFEYLRGFSYEQYFGPGTRLTVT.

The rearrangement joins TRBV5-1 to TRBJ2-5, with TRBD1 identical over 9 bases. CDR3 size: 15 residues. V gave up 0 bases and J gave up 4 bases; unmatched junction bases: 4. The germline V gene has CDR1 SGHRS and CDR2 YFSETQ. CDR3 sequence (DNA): TGCGCCAGCAGCTTGGGACAGGGGGAGGGAGAGACCCAGTACTTC. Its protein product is CASSLGQGEGETQYF.

CDR3 coding DNA: TGTGCCAGCAGCTTCGGCGGGGCGTACAATGAGCAGTTCTTC. It translates to CASSFGGAYNEQFF. J is TRBJ2-1 and V is TRBV7-2; the D gene is possibly TRBD2 (6 bases). V was cut by 3 bases and J by 4 bases, with 10 bases left in between. CDR3 length equals 14 residues. Germline CDR1 and CDR2: SGHTA and FQGNSA.

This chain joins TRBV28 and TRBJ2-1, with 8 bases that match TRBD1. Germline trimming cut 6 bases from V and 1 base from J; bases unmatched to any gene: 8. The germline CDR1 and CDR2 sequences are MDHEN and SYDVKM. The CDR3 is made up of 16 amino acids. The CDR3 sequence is CASSGQGEGSYNEQFF. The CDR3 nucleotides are TGTGCCAGCAGCGGACAGGGCGAAGGGTCCTACAATGAGCAGTTCTTC.

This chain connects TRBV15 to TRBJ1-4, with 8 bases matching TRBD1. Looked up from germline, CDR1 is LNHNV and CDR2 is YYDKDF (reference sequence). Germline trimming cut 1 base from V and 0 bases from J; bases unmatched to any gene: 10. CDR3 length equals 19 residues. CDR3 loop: CATSRVLRTGTATNEKLFF. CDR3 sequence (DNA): TGTGCCACCAGCAGAGTTCTCAGGACAGGGACTGCAACTAATGAAAAACTGTTTTTT.

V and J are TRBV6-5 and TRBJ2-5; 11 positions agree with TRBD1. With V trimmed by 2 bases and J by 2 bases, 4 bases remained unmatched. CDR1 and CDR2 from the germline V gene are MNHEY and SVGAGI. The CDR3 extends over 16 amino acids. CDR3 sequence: CASSYEWDRGQETQYF. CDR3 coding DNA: TGTGCCAGCAGTTACGAGTGGGACAGGGGGCAAGAGACCCAGTACTTC.

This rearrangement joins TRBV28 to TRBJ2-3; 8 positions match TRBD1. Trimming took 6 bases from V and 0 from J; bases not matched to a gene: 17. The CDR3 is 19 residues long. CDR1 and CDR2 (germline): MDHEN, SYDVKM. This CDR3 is CASRSDREHPRSSTDTQYF. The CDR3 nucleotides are TGTGCCAGCAGGTCGGACAGGGAGCATCCTAGATCTAGCACAGATACGCAGTATTTT.

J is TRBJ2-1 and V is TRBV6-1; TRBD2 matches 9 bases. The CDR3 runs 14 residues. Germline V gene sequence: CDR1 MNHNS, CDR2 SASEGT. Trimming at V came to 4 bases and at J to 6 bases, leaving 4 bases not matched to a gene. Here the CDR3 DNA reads TGTGCCAGCAGTGTCGCGGGAGGGGGCAATGAGCAGTTCTTC. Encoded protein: CASSVAGGGNEQFF.

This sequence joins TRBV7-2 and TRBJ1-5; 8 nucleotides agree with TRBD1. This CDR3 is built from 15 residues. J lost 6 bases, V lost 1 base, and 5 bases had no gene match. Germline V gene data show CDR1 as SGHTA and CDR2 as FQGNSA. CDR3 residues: CASSLDETGVQPQHF. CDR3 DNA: TGTGCCAGCAGCTTAGACGAGACAGGGGTTCAGCCCCAGCATTTT.

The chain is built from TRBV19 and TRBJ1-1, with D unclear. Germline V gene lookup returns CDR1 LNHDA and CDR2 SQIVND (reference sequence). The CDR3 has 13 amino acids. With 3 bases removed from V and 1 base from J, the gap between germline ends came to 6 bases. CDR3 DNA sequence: TGTGCCAGTAGTATTTGGGCGAACACTGAAGCTTTCTTT. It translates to CASSIWANTEAFF.

CDR3 region: CASSSYRGLGTGELFF. CDR3 in DNA: TGCGCCAGCAGCTCCTACAGGGGGCTGGGCACCGGGGAGCTGTTTTTT. This sequence joins TRBV5-1 and TRBJ2-2; 9 bases match TRBD1. The trim removed 3 bases at V and 4 bases at J, leaving 7 bases unmatched. The CDR3 has 16 amino acids. Germline V gene lookup returns CDR1 SGHRS and CDR2 YFSETQ.

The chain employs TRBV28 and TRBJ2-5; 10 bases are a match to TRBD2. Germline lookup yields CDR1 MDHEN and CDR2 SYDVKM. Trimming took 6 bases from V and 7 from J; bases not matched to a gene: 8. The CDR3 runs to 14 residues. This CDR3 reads CASRLAGVSRTQYF. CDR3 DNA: TGTGCCAGCAGGCTAGCGGGAGTAAGTAGGACCCAGTACTTC.

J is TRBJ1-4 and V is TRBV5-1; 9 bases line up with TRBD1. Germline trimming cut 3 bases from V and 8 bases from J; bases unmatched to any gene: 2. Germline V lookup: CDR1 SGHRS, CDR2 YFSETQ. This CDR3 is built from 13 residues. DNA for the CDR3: TGCGCCAGCAGCTGGACAGGGGAGGAAAAACTGTTTTTT. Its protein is CASSWTGEEKLFF.

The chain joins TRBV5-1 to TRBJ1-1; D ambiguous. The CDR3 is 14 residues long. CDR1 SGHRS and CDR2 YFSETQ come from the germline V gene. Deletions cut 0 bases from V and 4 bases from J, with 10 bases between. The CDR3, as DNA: TGCGCCAGCAGCTTGGATTTGGGAGTCACTGAAGCTTTCTTT. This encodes CASSLDLGVTEAFF.

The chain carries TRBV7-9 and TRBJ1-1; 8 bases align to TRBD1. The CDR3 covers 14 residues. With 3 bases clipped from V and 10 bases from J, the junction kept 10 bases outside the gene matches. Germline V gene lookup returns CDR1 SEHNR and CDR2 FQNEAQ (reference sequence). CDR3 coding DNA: TGTGCCAGCAGCTTGAACCCCACACAGGGGGGAGCTTTCTTT. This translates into CASSLNPTQGGAFF.

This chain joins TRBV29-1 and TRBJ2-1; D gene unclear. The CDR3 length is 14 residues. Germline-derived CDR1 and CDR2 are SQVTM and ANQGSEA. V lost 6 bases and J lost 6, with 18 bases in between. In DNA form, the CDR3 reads TGCAGCGTAACCCCCCCCTATGGCGGCAATGAGCAGTTCTTC. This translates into CSVTPPYGGNEQFF.

The CDR3 spells CASSYERDGYEQYF. CDR3 DNA: TGTGCCAGCAGTTACGAGCGGGATGGCTACGAGCAGTACTTC. The chain recombines TRBV6-5 with TRBJ2-7; 7 positions agree with TRBD2. Germline trimming cut 2 bases from V and 3 bases from J; bases unmatched to any gene: 4. CDR3 length: 14 residues. Germline values: CDR1 MNHEY, CDR2 SVGAGI.

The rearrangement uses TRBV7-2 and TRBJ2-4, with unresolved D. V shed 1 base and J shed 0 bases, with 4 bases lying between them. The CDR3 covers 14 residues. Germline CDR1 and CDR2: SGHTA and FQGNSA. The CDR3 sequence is CASSLELAKNIQYF. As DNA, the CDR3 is TGTGCCAGCAGCTTAGAACTAGCCAAAAACATTCAGTACTTC.

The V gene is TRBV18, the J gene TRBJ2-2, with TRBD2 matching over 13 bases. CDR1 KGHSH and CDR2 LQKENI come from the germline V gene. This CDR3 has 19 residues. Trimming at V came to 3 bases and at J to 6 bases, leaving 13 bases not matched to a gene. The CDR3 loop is CASSPTLGLAGATAGELFF. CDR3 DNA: TGTGCCAGCTCACCTACACTCGGACTAGCGGGAGCGACGGCCGGGGAGCTGTTTTTT.

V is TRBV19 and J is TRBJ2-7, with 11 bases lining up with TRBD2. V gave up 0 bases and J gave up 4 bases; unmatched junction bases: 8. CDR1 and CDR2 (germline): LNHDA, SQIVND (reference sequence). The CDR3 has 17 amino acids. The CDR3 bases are TGTGCCAGTAGTATAGATTTTAGCGGGAGGGCCGGGTACGAGCAGTACTTC. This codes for CASSIDFSGRAGYEQYF.

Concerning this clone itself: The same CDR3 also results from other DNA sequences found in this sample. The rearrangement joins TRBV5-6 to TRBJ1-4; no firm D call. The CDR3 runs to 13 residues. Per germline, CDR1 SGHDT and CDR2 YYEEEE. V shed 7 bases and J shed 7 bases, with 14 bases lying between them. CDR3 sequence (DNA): TGTGCCAGCCGCCGCGGGGTCGGTGAAAAACTGTTTTTT. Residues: CASRRGVGEKLFF.

Written as DNA, the CDR3 is TGTGCCATCAGCCCGGGACAGGGGGATCAGCCCCAGCATTTT. It codes for CAISPGQGDQPQHF. The chain uses TRBV10-3 and TRBJ1-5; TRBD1 matches 11 bases. Unmatched junction bases numbered 3, after V lost 6 bases and J lost 5 bases. The CDR3 consists of 14 residues. The germline V gene encodes CDR1 ENHRY and CDR2 SYGVKD.